Presented here are 21 T cell receptor beta chains from one specimen sequenced in a study of T cell clonality in common variable immunodeficiency (dated by TCRdb to the mid-2010s). Receptor amplification or capture employed the immunoSEQ multiplex PCR assay. Held by TCRdb, this immuneACCESS table contains in-frame sequences only and omits some clones. Under half of the omission traces to an unresolved V gene where checked; the cause of the rest is unknown. The data for this sample show roughly 58,000 clones, each detected more than once. Clones ranked in the top ten supply approximately 5.5% of the sample. The sample consisted of peripheral blood mononuclear cells. The source is a person aged 18-70 years in good health.

This clone appeared many times. Sequencing ends 3 residues short of the CDR3 end; the germline J gene provides the rest. The chain is built from TRBV19 and TRBJ2-5, with a tentative D call TRBD1 (5 bases). Germline V gene data show CDR1 as LNHDA and CDR2 as SQIVND (reference sequence). This CDR3 comprises 14 residues. V was clipped by 8 bases and J by 1 base, with 14 bases between them. The sequenced CDR3 bases are TGTGCCAGTGCCATGACAGCGATCCAAGAGACC. This encodes CASAMTAIQET. The CDR3, in full, reads CASAMTAIQETQYF.

This clone was seen ten or more times. Coverage ceases 3 residues before the CDR3 finishes, and the germline J gene fills in the end. This sequence joins TRBV6-1 and TRBJ1-5, with D hard to call. The V and J ends lost 0 bases and 9 bases respectively, with 15 bases between them. Germline CDR1 MNHNS, CDR2 SASEGT. This CDR3 contains 15 residues. Here the CDR3 reads CASSEAEGLLVPQHF. The sequenced CDR3 bases are TGTGCCAGCAGTGAAGCGGAGGGCCTCCTGGTGCCC.

This clone was observed many times. The DNA ends 3 residues before the CDR3 does, and the rest of the CDR3 is filled in from the germline J gene. This chain connects TRBV28 to TRBJ2-3; TRBD2 agrees at 7 bases. CDR3 size: 13 residues. Looked up from germline, CDR1 is MDHEN and CDR2 is SYDVKM. The V and J ends lost 10 bases and 4 bases, in that order; junction bases with no gene match: 8. This chain's CDR3 is CATRTGGSDTQYF. The part of the CDR3 DNA that was read is TGTGCCACCAGAACGGGGGGATCAGATACG.

This clone was observed at least ten times. With the read ending 3 residues before the CDR3 end, the germline J gene is used to fill in that end. V is TRBV20-1 and J is TRBJ1-5; D is perhaps TRBD1 (6 bases). CDR1 is DFQATT, CDR2 SNEGSKA, per germline (reference sequence). V was cut by 1 base and J by 2 bases, with 18 bases left in between. The CDR3 consists of 17 residues. The CDR3 sequence: CSARAQQGVVGNQPQHF. CDR3 DNA (partial): TGCAGTGCTAGAGCCCAACAGGGTGTGGTGGGCAATCAGCCC.

The table lists this clone with a few counts. From the germline J gene comes the end of the CDR3, since the read stops 3 residues before it. The chain is built from TRBV18 and TRBJ2-1; TRBD2 matches 7 bases. With 3 bases clipped from V and 6 bases from J, the junction kept 14 bases outside the gene matches. The length of the CDR3 is 17 residues. Per the germline V gene, CDR1 is KGHSH and CDR2 is LQKENI. The sequenced part of the CDR3 DNA is TGTGCCAGCTCACCTAACCAAGGAGCGGGACTCTCCAATGAG. Translated: CASSPNQGAGLSNE. The whole CDR3 is CASSPNQGAGLSNEQFF.

The table lists this clone with many counts. The read terminates 3 residues before the CDR3 end, so the remaining end is supplied by the germline J gene. J is TRBJ1-5 and V is TRBV2; TRBD1 aligns across 8 bases. Germline trimming cut 5 bases from V and 5 bases from J; bases unmatched to any gene: 8. This CDR3 has 15 amino acids. Looked up from germline, CDR1 is SNHLY and CDR2 is FYNNEI. The CDR3 reads CASSQGTGLHQPQHF. Partial CDR3 DNA: TGTGCCAGCAGTCAAGGGACAGGTTTGCATCAGCCC.

This clone was detected ten times or more. The read ends 3 residues before the CDR3 terminus; that terminus is restored from the germline J gene. The V call is TRBV18, the J call TRBJ1-2; 10 bases line up with TRBD1. CDR1 is KGHSH, CDR2 LQKENI, per germline. The CDR3 covers 14 residues. The CDR3 protein is CASSPRDRGAGYTF. The CDR3 DNA, read in part, is TGTGCCAGCTCGCCCCGGGACAGGGGTGCCGGC.

Ten or more counts support this clone. The CDR3 end lies 3 residues beyond the end of the read and is filled in from the germline J gene. J is TRBJ1-1 and V is TRBV7-6; D call uncertain. This CDR3 has 12 amino acids. Germline lookup yields CDR1 SGHVS and CDR2 FNYEAQ. The CDR3 loop reads CASSTLDGEAFF. CDR3 DNA (partial): TGTGCCAGCAGCACCTTAGACGGGGAA.

This clone was seen ten or more times. The read ends 3 residues before the CDR3 terminus; that terminus is restored from the germline J gene. The chain uses TRBV6-1 and TRBJ2-1; possible D gene TRBD2, 7 bases. Germline CDR1 MNHNS, CDR2 SASEGT. The CDR3 loop spans 16 amino acids. The V gene lost 4 bases and the J gene lost 9 bases, with 22 bases spanning the gap. CDR3 sequence: CASSVRGGGPVGEQFF. CDR3 DNA (partial): TGTGCCAGCAGTGTGAGGGGGGGAGGGCCAGTGGGTGAG.

Many counts were recorded for this clone. Sequencing ends 3 residues short of the CDR3 end; the germline J gene provides the rest. The chain employs TRBV28 and TRBJ1-2, with D perhaps matching TRBD1 (6 bases). CDR1 and CDR2 (germline): MDHEN, SYDVKM. The CDR3 consists of 14 residues. Trimming took 2 bases from V and 2 from J, leaving 9 bases between them. Incomplete CDR3 DNA: TGTGCCAGCAGTTTAACAGGGCCGAACTATGGC. The encoded protein is CASSLTGPNYG. The entire CDR3 protein is CASSLTGPNYGYTF.

This clone came up many times. CDR3 protein: CASRLQGTGELFF. The CDR3 bases that were read are TGCGCCAGCAGGCTACAGGGGACCGGGGAG. V and J are TRBV5-1 and TRBJ2-2; the match to TRBD1 covers 7 bases. The CDR3 is cut off 3 residues early in the read; its end comes from the germline J gene. The CDR3 runs 13 residues. Germline V CDR1 and CDR2: SGHRS, YFSETQ. The J segment lost 5 bases and the V segment lost 5 bases, leaving 3 bases of the junction unmatched.

This clone was observed at least ten times. The read finishes 3 residues shy of the CDR3 end, and the germline J gene is used to complete it. The rearrangement links TRBV19 to TRBJ2-3, with 13 bases identical to TRBD2. Trimming cost V 7 bases and J 6 bases; bases outside gene matches: 7. There are 15 residues in the CDR3. From germline, CDR1 is LNHDA and CDR2 SQIVND (reference sequence). The CDR3 sequence is CASTRTSGSYDTQYF. CDR3 DNA (partial): TGTGCCAGTACCCGGACTAGCGGGAGTTACGATACG.

The sample holds many counts of this clone. The read finishes 3 residues shy of the CDR3 end, and the germline J gene is used to complete it. The chain has TRBV19 and TRBJ2-7, with 9 bases that match TRBD1. CDR3 size: 14 residues. Germline CDR1 is LNHDA and CDR2 is SQIVND (reference sequence). The V gene end was trimmed by 4 bases and the J gene end by 4 bases; junction bases not matched to a gene: 5. The CDR3 region is CASSTQGAAYEQYF. The part of the CDR3 DNA that was read is TGTGCCAGTAGTACACAGGGGGCAGCGTACGAG.

This clone was observed at least ten times. The missing CDR3 end, 3 residues past where the read stops, is filled in from the germline J gene. The chain combines TRBV19 with TRBJ2-1, with 12 bases aligning to TRBD1. CDR3 size: 15 residues. In germline, CDR1 is LNHDA, CDR2 SQIVND (reference sequence). Germline trimming cut 5 bases from V and 7 bases from J; bases unmatched to any gene: 6. This chain's CDR3 is CASSPGTGGRNEQFF. CDR3 DNA, as far as it was read: TGTGCCAGTAGTCCCGGGACAGGGGGCCGAAATGAG.

This clone was seen many times. The CDR3 extends 3 residues past the end of the read, so its final part is completed from the germline J gene. This chain uses TRBV20-1 with TRBJ1-1, with 8 bases aligning to TRBD1. The CDR3 extends over 14 amino acids. Per germline, CDR1 DFQATT and CDR2 SNEGSKA (reference sequence). Trimming took 5 bases from V and 4 from J; bases not matched to a gene: 9. The CDR3 here is CSARSGGRSTEAFF. CDR3 DNA (partial): TGCAGTGCTCGTTCAGGGGGCCGGAGCACTGAA.

This clone was observed many times. Read coverage stops 3 residues before the CDR3 terminus; the germline J gene supplies the remainder. The rearrangement uses TRBV7-9 and TRBJ2-1; D perhaps matches TRBD1 (6 bases). The ends were cut back, 6 bases at V and 5 bases at J, with 14 bases in the middle. This CDR3 comprises 14 residues. CDR1 is SEHNR and CDR2 is FQNEAQ in the germline V gene (reference sequence). This chain's CDR3 is CASRSQGIHNEQFF. The sequenced part of the CDR3 DNA is TGTGCCAGCAGGTCACAGGGTATCCACAATGAG.

This clone was counted many times. Read data end 3 residues before the CDR3 end; the end is taken from the germline J gene. This sequence joins TRBV12-3 or TRBV12-4 and TRBJ2-7, with 9 positions matching TRBD1. This CDR3 is 14 amino acids long. Trimming took 6 bases from V and 4 from J; bases not matched to a gene: 7. The chain's CDR3 is CASSPRDREYEQYF. The CDR3 bases that were read are TGTGCCAGCAGCCCCCGGGACAGGGAATACGAG.

This clone was detected ten times or more. The read ends 3 residues before the CDR3 terminus; that terminus is restored from the germline J gene. The chain joins TRBV29-1 to TRBJ2-1, with 8 bases identical to TRBD2. Germline CDR1 and CDR2: SQVTM and ANQGSEA. The CDR3 is 13 residues long. Germline trimming cut 6 bases from V and 6 bases from J; bases unmatched to any gene: 7. The CDR3 sequence: CSVGTSDINEQFF. The CDR3 bases that were read are TGCAGCGTCGGGACTAGTGATATCAATGAG.

This clone was seen ten or more times. The sequenced fragment ends 3 residues before the CDR3 boundary, so the rest is inferred from the germline J gene. The chain carries TRBV19 and TRBJ1-2; D call uncertain. The CDR3 runs to 12 residues. The germline gives CDR1 LNHDA, CDR2 SQIVND (reference sequence). The covered CDR3 bases are TGTGCCAGTAGTAAAGAGGACGGACTC. It encodes CASSKEDGL. The entire CDR3 is CASSKEDGLYTF.

The sample holds many counts of this clone. The read stops 3 residues short of the end of the CDR3; the missing end is completed from the germline J gene. V gene TRBV20-1 combines with J gene TRBJ2-7; 9 bases line up with TRBD2. Germline V gives CDR1 DFQATT, CDR2 SNEGSKA (reference sequence). With 6 bases clipped from V and 3 bases from J, the junction kept 3 bases outside the gene matches. The length of the CDR3 is 12 residues. The CDR3 sequence: CSALAGHYEQYF. CDR3 DNA, as far as it was read: TGCAGTGCCCTAGCGGGACACTACGAG.

This clone was observed at least ten times. Incomplete CDR3 DNA: TGCAGTGCCCTTAGCGGGATCAGGGCAGATACG. It specifies CSALSGIRADT. The full CDR3 sequence reads CSALSGIRADTQYF. The chain uses TRBV20-1 and TRBJ2-3, with 8 bases matching TRBD2. Read sequence stops 3 residues before the CDR3 end, and the germline J gene provides the missing end. CDR1 and CDR2 from the germline V gene are DFQATT and SNEGSKA (reference sequence). This CDR3 region has 14 residues. V lost 6 bases, J lost 4 bases, and 9 bases stayed unmatched.